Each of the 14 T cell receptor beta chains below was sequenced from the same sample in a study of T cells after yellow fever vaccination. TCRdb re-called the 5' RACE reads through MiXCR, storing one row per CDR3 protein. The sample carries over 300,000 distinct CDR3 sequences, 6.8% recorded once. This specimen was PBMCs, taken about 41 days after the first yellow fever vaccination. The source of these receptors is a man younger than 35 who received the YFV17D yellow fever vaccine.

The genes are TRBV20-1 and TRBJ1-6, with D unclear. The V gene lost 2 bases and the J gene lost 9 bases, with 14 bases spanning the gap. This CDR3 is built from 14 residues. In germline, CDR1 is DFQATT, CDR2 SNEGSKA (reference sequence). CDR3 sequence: CSARRSAGGSPLHF. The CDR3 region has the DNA TGCAGTGCTAGAAGGTCGGCAGGCGGTTCACCCCTCCACTTT.

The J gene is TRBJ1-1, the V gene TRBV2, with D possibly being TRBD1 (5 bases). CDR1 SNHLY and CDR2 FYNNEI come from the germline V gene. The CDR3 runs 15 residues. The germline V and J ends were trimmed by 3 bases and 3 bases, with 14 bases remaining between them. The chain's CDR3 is CASSESGGRDTEAFF. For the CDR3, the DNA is TGTGCCAGCAGTGAGTCGGGGGGTCGGGACACTGAAGCTTTCTTT.

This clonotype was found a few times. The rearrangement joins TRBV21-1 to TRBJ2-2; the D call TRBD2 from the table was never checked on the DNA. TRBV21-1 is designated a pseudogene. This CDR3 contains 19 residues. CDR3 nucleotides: TGTGCCAGCAGCAAAGAGAGACTAGCGGGACCCTCCCACACCGGGGAGCTGTTTTTT. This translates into CASSKERLAGPSHTGELFF.

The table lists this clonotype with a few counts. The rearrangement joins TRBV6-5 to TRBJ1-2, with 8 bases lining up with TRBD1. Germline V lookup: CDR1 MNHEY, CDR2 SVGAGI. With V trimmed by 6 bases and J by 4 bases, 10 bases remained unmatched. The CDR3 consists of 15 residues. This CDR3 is CASSLQGGVSYGYTF. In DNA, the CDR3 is TGTGCCAGCAGCTTACAGGGGGGAGTAAGCTATGGCTACACCTTC.

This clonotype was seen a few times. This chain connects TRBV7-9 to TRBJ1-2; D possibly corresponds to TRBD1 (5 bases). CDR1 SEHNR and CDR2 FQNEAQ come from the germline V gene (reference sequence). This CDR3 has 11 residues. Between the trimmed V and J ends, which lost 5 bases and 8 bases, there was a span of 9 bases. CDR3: CASSRNRGYTF. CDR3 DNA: TGTGCCAGCAGCCGGAACAGGGGCTACACCTTC.

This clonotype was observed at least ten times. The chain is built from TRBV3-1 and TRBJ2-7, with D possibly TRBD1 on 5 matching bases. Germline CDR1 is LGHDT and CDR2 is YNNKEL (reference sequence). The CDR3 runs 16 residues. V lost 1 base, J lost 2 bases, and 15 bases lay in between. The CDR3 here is CASSQVAATETYEQYF. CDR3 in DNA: TGTGCCAGCAGCCAAGTGGCCGCGACAGAGACCTACGAGCAGTACTTC.

Here the CDR3 DNA reads TGCAGTGCTAGGCGCCCAGGGCTAAGGACCACAGATACGCAGTATTTT. It translates to CSARRPGLRTTDTQYF. The chain uses TRBV20-1 and TRBJ2-3; D perhaps matches TRBD1 (5 bases). V lost 3 bases and J lost 2, with 18 bases in between. Germline V gene sequence: CDR1 DFQATT, CDR2 SNEGSKA (reference sequence). This CDR3 spans 16 amino acids.

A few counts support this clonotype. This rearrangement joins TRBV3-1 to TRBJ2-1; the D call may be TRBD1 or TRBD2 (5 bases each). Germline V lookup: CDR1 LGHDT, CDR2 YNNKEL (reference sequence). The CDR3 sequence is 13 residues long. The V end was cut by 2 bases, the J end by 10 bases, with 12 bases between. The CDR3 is CASSQLGRLEQFF. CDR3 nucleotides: TGTGCCAGCAGCCAACTGGGACGTTTGGAGCAGTTCTTC.

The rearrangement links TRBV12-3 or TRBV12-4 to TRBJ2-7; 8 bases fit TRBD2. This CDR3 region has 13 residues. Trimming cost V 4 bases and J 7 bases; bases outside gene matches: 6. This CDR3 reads CASSSAPGGEQYV. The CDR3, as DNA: TGTGCCAGCAGTTCAGCCCCGGGGGGGGAGCAGTACGTC.

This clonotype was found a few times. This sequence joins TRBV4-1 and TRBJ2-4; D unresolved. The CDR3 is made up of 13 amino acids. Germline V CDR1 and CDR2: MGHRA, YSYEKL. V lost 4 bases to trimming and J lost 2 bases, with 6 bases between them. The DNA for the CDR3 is TGCGCCAGCAGCCGGGAACCCAAAAACATTCAGTACTTC. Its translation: CASSREPKNIQYF.

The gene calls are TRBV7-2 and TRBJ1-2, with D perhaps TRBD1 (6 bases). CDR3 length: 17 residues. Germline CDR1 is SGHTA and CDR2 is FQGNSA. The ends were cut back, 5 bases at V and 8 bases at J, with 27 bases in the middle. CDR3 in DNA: TGTGCCAGCAGCCCCTCCCGTACAGGGAGGGTAGGGCAGGGCTACACCTTC. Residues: CASSPSRTGRVGQGYTF.

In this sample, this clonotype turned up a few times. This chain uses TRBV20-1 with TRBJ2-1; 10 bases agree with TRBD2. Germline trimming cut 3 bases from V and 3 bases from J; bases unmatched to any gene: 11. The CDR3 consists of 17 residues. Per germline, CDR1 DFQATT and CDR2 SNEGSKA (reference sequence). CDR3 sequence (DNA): TGCAGTGCTAGGGAGGATCGCCGGACTAGCGGCTACAATGAGCAGTTCTTC. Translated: CSAREDRRTSGYNEQFF.

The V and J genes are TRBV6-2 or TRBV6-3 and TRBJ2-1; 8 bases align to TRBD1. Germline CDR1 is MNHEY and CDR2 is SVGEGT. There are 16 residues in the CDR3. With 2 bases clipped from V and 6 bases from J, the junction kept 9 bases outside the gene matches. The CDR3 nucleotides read TGTGCCAGCAGTTACCCCCAGGGGGCAATGGGCAATGAGCAGTTCTTC. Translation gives CASSYPQGAMGNEQFF.

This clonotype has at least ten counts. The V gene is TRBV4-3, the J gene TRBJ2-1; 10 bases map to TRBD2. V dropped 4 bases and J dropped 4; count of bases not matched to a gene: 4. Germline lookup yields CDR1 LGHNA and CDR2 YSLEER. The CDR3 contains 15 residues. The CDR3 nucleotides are TGCGCCAGCAGCCCTGGGACTAGCGCGTACAATGAGCAGTTCTTC. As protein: CASSPGTSAYNEQFF.